This entry is about one T cell receptor (beta chain). Its binding antigen is unknown. The sample holds no much larger clone one base away, and base qualities are not on file. Patients had resection for either synchronous oligometastatic disease or delayed recurrence of a solitary brain metastasis. To avoid including cancers other than NSCLC, any patient with a history of multiple malignancies was excluded. Using marked H&E slides as a guide, tumor areas were macrodissected from 4 or 5 unstained around 10 um sections that had been deparaffinized. All specimens were formalin-fixed and paraffin-embedded (FFPE). Genomic DNA was extracted using the AllPrep DNA/RNA FFPE Kit. The data originate from a study of T cells in lung cancer brain metastases (dated by TCRdb to the late 2010s). About the full investigation: Most of the 20 patients had a history of tobacco use, with a median of about 44 pack-years. Patients had a median age at first diagnosis of 57.5 years, with about nine males and about a dozen females. An average DNA integrity number of around 4.1 was found in both primary and metastatic specimens, and no significant difference was detected between sites. The study compared TCR beta CDR3 repertoires of fully resected primary non-small cell lung cancers with those of paired brain metastases. Of the approximately 20 patients, some 18 received no interval therapy between resection of the primary and resection of the metastasis. The cohort comprised 20 patients contributing some 40 specimens, one primary lung lesion and one brain metastasis each. The median interval between acquisition of the primary specimen and acquisition of the brain metastasis specimen was under 400 days. General findings and caveats noted by the study authors: DNA fragmentation in the FFPE samples may have kept the complete infiltrating T cell repertoire from being retrieved. Effects of preoperative corticosteroids on T cell infiltration in brain metastases could not be controlled. Brain metastases had significantly fewer unique productive clones than paired primaries (median about 1,500 versus 4,200). Most clones were lesion-specific, with limited overlap between paired lesions (mean Morisita index approximately 0.21). The ten most abundant clones made up a significantly larger repertoire fraction in brain metastases than primaries, suggesting clonal expansion.

Each sample received between about 2 and 5 ug of genomic DNA as input, and paired samples received equal DNA input. TCR beta libraries were constructed in two PCR steps with the immunoSEQ hsTCRbeta Kit, which uses multiplexed V and J gene primers. Pooled libraries with positive and negative controls were sequenced on an Illumina MiSeq using a 100-cycle paired-end protocol. In the source study's methods: The immunoSEQ vendor processed the raw data into normalized, annotated TCR beta repertoire reports. Richness was counted as unique clones by nucleotide sequence, and total richness was extrapolated with the iChao1 and Efron-Thisted estimators. Paired lesions were characterized and compared using Pielou's evenness, Simpson's index, top-ten clone proportional abundance, and the Morisita overlap index. The table was pulled from immuneACCESS by TCRdb, which kept in-frame rearrangements only. Such tables lose some clones; where checked, under half of the loss comes from unresolved V genes, and the rest has no known cause. V, J and clone size reflect that table, while D and trimming were determined from the DNA. In this sample the table shows roughly 5,000 clones, over 75% of which occur a single time. The ten largest clones add up to around a tenth of the sample.

The clonotype was recovered from a woman between 45 and 60 years old with non-small cell lung cancer that had spread to the brain. Sequencing was carried out using tumor tissue from a brain metastasis. The meaning of the sample's cell subset or site label: paired resected brain metastasis.

This receptor has the CDR3 CASSVLAGDSYNEQFF. The DNA sequence is given as TGTGCCAGCAGCGTTTTAGCGGGAGATTCCTACAATGAGCAGTTCTTC. The chain uses TRBV9 and TRBJ2-1, with TRBD2 identical over 9 junction bases. Measured from the cysteine to the phenylalanine, the CDR3 is 16 residues long. Of the read, only the CDR3 DNA is kept; its 48 bases are in frame from base 1. V is pruned by 2 bases and J by 1 base, leaving 4 bases of the junction without a gene match. CDR1 and CDR2, per the germline V gene, are SGDLS and YYNGEE.